This TCR beta chain came from a study of blood T cell repertoires in COVID-19. Looking at the study overall: Sample material is recorded as cDNA or gDNA derived from T cells, B-cell-depleted T cells, or PBMCs.

In the original analysis: Using reference gene primer amplification, nucleated cell counts were estimated. Repertoires were generated with immunoSEQ multiplex PCR, while TCRdb's copy carries only in-frame clones and drops some. V, J and clone size are taken as reported in that table, and D and trimming were inferred from the DNA itself. The table includes 260,000 or so clones, about 91% detected once. Germline V lookup: CDR1 DFQATT, CDR2 SNEGSKA (reference sequence). The CDR3 is made up of 11 amino acids. V dropped 7 bases and J dropped 2 bases, with 7 bases sitting between them. Enrolled through a virtual design, the participants were between 18 and 89 years of age and came from some 26 US areas.

The rearrangement links TRBV20-1 to TRBJ2-3; D not resolved. Sequenced material: PBMCs or T cells enriched from blood (not recorded which). The receptor's source is a woman aged 40 to 50 with acute COVID-19. CDR3 in DNA: TGCAGTGTTCCGGTCACAGATACGCAGTATTTT. Translation: CSVPVTDTQYF.